This T cell receptor (beta chain) was identified in a study of cytomegalovirus exposure and HLA in healthy donors. Notes on the study in general: Later analysis reportedly placed an Asian-associated ancestry cluster below the roughly 700-donor mean in N-insertions. CMV serostatus was the sole immune exposure information available. Productive status was seen about 90% or about 30% of the time for most TCR beta V segments in an earlier analysis.

Concerning this clone: Its antigen is still unknown.

PCR primers comprised 60 Vbeta and 13 Jbeta primers. The method was immunoSEQ multiplex PCR; TCRdb's version includes in-frame clones alone and lacks a portion of them. The sample has approximately 150,000 clones; around 78% are singletons. This TCR derives from a woman aged 40 to 50 in good health and CMV-seropositive. Sequenced input: PBMCs.

The chain's CDR3 is CASSTGQGAVYEQYF. CDR3 DNA sequence: TGCGCCAGCAGCACGGGACAGGGGGCTGTCTACGAGCAGTACTTC. V gene TRBV5-1 combines with J gene TRBJ2-7; 12 nucleotides match TRBD1. The V segment lost 4 bases and the J segment 3 bases; nucleotides outside the gene matches: 5. Germline V lookup: CDR1 SGHRS, CDR2 YFSETQ. This CDR3 comprises 15 residues.